The clone carrying this TCR beta chain was observed a handful of times. What it recognizes is unknown. This specimen belongs to a study of T cells after yellow fever vaccination. Study-wide background: SMART-Seq v4 Ultra Low Input handled preparation of low-cell-number fractions.

General study results and limits: Most clones from primary vaccination resurfaced after the booster (under 97% CD4, less than 90% CD8). A minor fraction of clonotypes spanned both CD4 and CD8 compartments.

TCRdb processed the 5' RACE reads anew with MiXCR; each CDR3 protein has one entry. The sample records hundreds of thousands of distinct CDR3 sequences, approximately 13% being singletons. This CDR3 is 17 amino acids long. Germline trimming cut 3 bases from V and 3 bases from J; bases unmatched to any gene: 13. Germline V gives CDR1 MDHEN, CDR2 SYDVKM. The source is a young man who received the YFV17D yellow fever vaccine. The chain carries TRBV28 and TRBJ2-7; 8 bases are shared with TRBD2. Sequencing used PBMCs, obtained on the day of the yellow fever booster vaccination. CDR3 residues: CASSLRISGIISYEQYF. The CDR3 region has the DNA TGTGCCAGCAGTTTGCGGATTAGCGGGATCATCAGCTACGAGCAGTACTTC.